This T cell receptor beta chain was sequenced for a study of blood T cell repertoires in COVID-19. V lost 5 bases and J lost 4, with 8 bases in between. The CDR3 is 11 residues long. The V gene's germline CDR1 is SQVTM and CDR2 ANQGSEA. TCRdb's copy holds only in-frame clones and misses some; the assay was immunoSEQ multiplex PCR. The sample holds approximately 300,000 clones, around 91% seen once. The source material was peripheral blood. The origin of this receptor is a woman in her forties with COVID-19, enrolled during active disease. This sequence joins TRBV29-1 and TRBJ1-2; unclear D gene. CDR3 nucleotides: TGCAGCGTTCGGGGTTTCTATGGCTACACCTTC. This gives the protein CSVRGFYGYTF.